This passage covers 2 T cell receptor beta chains from one sample sequenced in a study of cytomegalovirus exposure and HLA in healthy donors. With 60 Vbeta and 13 Jbeta primers, the PCR was carried out. Libraries were prepared by immunoSEQ multiplex PCR; TCRdb keeps only in-frame clonotypes and omits some of them. The sample holds about 110,000 clones, roughly 87% seen once. Source material: PBMCs. The receptor source for this set is a man aged 25 to 40 in good health and CMV-seropositive.

J is TRBJ2-1 and V is TRBV7-2, with TRBD1 matching over 10 bases. Per the germline V gene, CDR1 is SGHTA and CDR2 is FQGNSA. J gave up 9 bases and V 1 base, and 9 bases lay outside the gene matches. There are 16 residues in the CDR3. The CDR3 reads CASSLGATGGIGEQFF. The CDR3 nucleotides read TGTGCCAGCAGCTTAGGGGCGACAGGGGGCATTGGTGAGCAGTTCTTC.

The chain joins TRBV29-1 to TRBJ1-5; 7 bases are shared with TRBD1. The CDR3 is 14 amino acids. J gave up 5 bases and V 4 bases, and 8 bases lay outside the gene matches. CDR1 is SQVTM and CDR2 is ANQGSEA in the germline V gene. CDR3 bases: TGCAGCGTTGTCGAGACAGGGATCGATCAGCCCCAGCATTTT. Its translation is CSVVETGIDQPQHF.